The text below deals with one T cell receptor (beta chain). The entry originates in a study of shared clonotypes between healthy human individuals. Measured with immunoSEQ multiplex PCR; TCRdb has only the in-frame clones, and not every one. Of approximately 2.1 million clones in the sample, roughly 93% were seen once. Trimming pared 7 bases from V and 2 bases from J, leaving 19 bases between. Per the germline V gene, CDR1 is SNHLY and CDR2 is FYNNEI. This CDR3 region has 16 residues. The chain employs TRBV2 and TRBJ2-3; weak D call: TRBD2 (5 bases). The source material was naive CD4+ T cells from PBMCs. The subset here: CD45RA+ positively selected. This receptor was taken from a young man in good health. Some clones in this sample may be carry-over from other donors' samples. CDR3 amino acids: CASTEGIQWHTDTQYF. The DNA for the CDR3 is TGTGCCAGCACCGAGGGAATTCAATGGCACACAGATACGCAGTATTTT.